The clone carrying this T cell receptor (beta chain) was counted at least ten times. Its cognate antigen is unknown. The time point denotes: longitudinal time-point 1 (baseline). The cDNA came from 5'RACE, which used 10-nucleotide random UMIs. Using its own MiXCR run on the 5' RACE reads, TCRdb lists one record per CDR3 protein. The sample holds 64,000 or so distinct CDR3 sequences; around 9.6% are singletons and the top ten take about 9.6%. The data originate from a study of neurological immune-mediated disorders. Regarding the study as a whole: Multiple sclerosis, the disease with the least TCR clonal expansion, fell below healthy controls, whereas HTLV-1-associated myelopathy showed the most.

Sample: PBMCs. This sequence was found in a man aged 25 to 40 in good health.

The chain's CDR3 is CASSLFGSTWSEQYF. In DNA, the CDR3 is TGTGCCAGCAGCTTGTTCGGGTCAACTTGGAGCGAGCAGTACTTC. This rearrangement joins TRBV5-5 to TRBJ2-7; D uncertain. The CDR3 totals 15 residues. Germline V gene lookup returns CDR1 SGHKS and CDR2 YYEKEE (reference sequence). Trimming removed 1 base from V and 6 bases from J, with 17 bases in between.